This T cell receptor beta chain was obtained from a study of T cells of healthy individuals. MiXCR was run by TCRdb on the 5' RACE reads, yielding one entry per CDR3 protein. The sample contains nearly 100,000 distinct CDR3 sequences, approximately 15% of which appear only once. V was trimmed by 4 bases and J by 2 bases, leaving 9 bases between them. There are 13 residues in the CDR3. Germline-derived CDR1 and CDR2 are SGHAT and FQNNGV. The chain couples TRBV11-2 to TRBJ2-7; D gene ambiguous. The clonotype comes from a human donor in good health. CDR3 DNA sequence: TGTGCCAGCAGCTCAAGGAGTACCTACGAGCAGTACTTC. Its protein product is CASSSRSTYEQYF.